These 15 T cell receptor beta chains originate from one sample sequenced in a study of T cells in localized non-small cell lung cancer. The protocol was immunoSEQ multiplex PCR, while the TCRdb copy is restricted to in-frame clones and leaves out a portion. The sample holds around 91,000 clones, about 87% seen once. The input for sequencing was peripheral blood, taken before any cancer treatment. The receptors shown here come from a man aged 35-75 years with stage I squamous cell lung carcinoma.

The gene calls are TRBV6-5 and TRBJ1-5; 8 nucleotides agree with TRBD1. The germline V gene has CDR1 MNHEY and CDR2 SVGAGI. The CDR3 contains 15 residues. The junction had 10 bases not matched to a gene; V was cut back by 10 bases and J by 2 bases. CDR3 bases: TGTGCCACCAGGGCAGGGGGCGAAGGCAATCAGCCCCAGCATTTT. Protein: CATRAGGEGNQPQHF.

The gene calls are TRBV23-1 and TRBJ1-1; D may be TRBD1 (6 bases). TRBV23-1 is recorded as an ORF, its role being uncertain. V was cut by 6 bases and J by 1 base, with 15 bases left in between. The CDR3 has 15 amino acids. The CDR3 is CASRAQGLENTEAFF. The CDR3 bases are TGCGCCAGCAGGGCACAGGGCTTGGAGAACACTGAAGCTTTCTTT.

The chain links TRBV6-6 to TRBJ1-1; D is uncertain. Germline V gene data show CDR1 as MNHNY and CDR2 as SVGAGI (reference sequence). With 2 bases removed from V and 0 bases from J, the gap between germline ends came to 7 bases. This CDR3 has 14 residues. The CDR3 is CASSYGRMNTEAFF. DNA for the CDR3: TGTGCCAGCAGTTACGGCAGGATGAACACTGAAGCTTTCTTT.

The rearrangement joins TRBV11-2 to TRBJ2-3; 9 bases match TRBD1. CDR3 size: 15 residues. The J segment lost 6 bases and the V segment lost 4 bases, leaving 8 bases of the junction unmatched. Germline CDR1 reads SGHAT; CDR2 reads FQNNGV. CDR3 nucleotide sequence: TGTGCCAGCAGCTCTCCCGGGACAGGGCAGGATACGCAGTATTTT. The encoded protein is CASSSPGTGQDTQYF.

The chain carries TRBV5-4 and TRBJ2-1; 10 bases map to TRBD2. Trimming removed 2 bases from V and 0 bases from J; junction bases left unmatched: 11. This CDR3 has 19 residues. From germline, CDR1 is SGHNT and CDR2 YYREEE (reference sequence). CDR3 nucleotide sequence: TGTGCCAGCAGCTTAGCGGCTAGCGGGGGAGAATACTCCTACAATGAGCAGTTCTTC. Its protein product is CASSLAASGGEYSYNEQFF. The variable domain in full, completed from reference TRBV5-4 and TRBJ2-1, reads ETGVTQSPTHLIKTRGQQVTLRCSSQSGHNTVSWYQQALGQGPQFIFQYYREEENGRGNFPPRFSGLQFPNYSSELNVNALELDDSALYLCASSLAASGGEYSYNEQFFGPGTRLTVL.

The CDR3 reads CSVDRTGRNYGYTF. CDR3 nucleotides: TGCAGCGTTGACAGGACAGGGCGCAATTATGGCTACACCTTC. V gene TRBV29-1 combines with J gene TRBJ1-2; the match to TRBD1 covers 8 bases. After removal of 3 bases from V and 5 bases from J, the junction contained 8 bases not matched to a gene. This CDR3 has 14 residues. In germline, CDR1 is SQVTM, CDR2 ANQGSEA.

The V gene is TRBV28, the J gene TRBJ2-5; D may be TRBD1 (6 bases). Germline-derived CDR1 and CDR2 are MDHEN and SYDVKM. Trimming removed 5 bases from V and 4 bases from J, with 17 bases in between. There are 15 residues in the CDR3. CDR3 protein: CASSLPQGRTETQYF. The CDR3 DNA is TGTGCCAGCAGTCTCCCGCAGGGGCGAACAGAGACCCAGTACTTC. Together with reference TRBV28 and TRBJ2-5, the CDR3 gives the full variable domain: DVKVTQSSRYLVKRTGEKVFLECVQDMDHENMFWYRQDPGLGLRLIYFSYDVKMKEKGDIPEGYSVSREKKERFSLILESASTNQTSMYLCASSLPQGRTETQYFGPGTRLLVL.

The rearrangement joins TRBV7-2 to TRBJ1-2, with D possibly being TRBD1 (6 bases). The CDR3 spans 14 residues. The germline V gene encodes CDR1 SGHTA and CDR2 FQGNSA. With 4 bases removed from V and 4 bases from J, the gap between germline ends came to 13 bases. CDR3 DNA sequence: TGTGCCAGCAGCTCACCCGGGACAATCTATGGCTACACCTTC. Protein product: CASSSPGTIYGYTF.

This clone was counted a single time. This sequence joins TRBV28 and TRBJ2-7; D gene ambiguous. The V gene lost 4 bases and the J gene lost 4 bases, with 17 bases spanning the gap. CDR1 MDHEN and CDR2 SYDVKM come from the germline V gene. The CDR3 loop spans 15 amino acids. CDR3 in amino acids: CASSSPGEASYEQYF. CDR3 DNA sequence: TGTGCCAGCAGTTCCCCCGGAGAAGCCTCTTACGAGCAGTACTTC.

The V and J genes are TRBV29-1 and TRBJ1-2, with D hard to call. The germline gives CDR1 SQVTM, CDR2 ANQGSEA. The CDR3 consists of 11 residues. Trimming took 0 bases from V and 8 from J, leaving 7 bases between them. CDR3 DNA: TGCAGCGTTGAAGATCAGTCGGGCTACACCTTC. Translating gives CSVEDQSGYTF. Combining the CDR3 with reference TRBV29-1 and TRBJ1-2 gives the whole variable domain SAVISQKPSRDICQRGTSLTIQCQVDSQVTMMFWYRQQPGQSLTLIATANQGSEATYESGFVIDKFPISRPNLTFSTLTVSNMSPEDSSIYLCSVEDQSGYTFGSGTRLTVV.

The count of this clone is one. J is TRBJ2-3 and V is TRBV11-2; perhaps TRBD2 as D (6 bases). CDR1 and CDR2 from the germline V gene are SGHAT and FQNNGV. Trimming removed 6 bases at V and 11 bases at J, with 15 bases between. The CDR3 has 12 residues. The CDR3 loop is CASRSGSLLQYF. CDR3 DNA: TGTGCCAGCAGATCCGGGAGTTTACTGCAGTATTTT. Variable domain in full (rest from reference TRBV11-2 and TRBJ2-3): EAGVAQSPRYKIIEKRQSVAFWCNPISGHATLYWYQQILGQGPKLLIQFQNNGVVDDSQLPKDRFSAERLKGVDSTLKIQPAKLEDSAVYLCASRSGSLLQYFGPGTRLTVL.

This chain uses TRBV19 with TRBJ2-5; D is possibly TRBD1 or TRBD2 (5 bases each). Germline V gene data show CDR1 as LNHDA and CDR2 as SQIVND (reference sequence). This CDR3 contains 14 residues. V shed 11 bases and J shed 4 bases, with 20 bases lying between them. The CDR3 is CAGVPKPGRETQYF. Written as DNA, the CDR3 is TGTGCCGGGGTCCCAAAGCCAGGGAGAGAGACCCAGTACTTC.

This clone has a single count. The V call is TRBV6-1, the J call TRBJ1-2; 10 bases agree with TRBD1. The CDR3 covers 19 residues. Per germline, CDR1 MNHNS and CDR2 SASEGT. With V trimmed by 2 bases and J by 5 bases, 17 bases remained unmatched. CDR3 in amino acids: CASSEWGGRWTGGLYGYTF. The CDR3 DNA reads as TGTGCCAGCAGTGAATGGGGTGGGAGGTGGACAGGGGGTTTGTATGGCTACACCTTC.

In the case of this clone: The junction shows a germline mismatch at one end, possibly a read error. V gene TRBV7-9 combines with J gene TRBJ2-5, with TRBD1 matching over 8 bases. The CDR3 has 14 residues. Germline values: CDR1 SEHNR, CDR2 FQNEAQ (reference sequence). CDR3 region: CASSLAPGGETQYF. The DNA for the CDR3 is TGTGCCAGCAGCCTAGCCCCAGGGGGCGAGACCCAGTACTTC.

The DNA for the CDR3 is TGTGCCAGCAGCTTCGGGCCCAACACTGAAGCTTTCTTT. It translates to CASSFGPNTEAFF. The chain combines TRBV7-9 with TRBJ1-1, with D unresolved. The CDR3 spans 13 residues. The ends were cut back, 3 bases at V and 2 bases at J, with 7 bases in the middle. Germline V lookup: CDR1 SEHNR, CDR2 FQNEAQ (reference sequence).